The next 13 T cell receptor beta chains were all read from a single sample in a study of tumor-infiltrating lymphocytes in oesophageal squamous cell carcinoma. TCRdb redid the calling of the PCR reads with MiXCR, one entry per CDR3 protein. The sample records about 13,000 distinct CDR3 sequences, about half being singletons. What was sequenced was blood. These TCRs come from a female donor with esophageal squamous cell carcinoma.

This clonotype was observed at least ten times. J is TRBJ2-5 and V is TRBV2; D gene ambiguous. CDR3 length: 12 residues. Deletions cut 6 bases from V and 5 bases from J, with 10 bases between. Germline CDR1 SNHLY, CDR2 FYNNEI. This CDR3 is CASRERTETQYF. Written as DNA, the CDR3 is TGTGCCAGCAGAGAAAGGACCGAGACCCAGTACTTC.

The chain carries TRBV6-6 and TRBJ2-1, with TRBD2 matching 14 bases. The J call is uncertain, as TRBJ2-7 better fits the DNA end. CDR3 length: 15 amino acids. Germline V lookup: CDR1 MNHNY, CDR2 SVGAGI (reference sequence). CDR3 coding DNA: TGTGCCAGCAGACGCGGGACTAGCGGGAGCTACGAGCAGTACTTC. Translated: CASRRGTSGSYEQYF.

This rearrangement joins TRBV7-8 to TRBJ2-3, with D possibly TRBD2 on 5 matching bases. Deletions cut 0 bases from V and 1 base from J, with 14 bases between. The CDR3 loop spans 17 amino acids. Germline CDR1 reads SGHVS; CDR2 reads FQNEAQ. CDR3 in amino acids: CASSLAVAGAGTDTQYF. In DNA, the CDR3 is TGTGCCAGCAGCTTAGCCGTAGCAGGAGCGGGCACAGATACGCAGTATTTT. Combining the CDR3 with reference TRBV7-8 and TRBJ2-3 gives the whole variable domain GAGVSQSPRYKVAKRGQDVALRCDPISGHVSLFWYQQALGQGPEFLTYFQNEAQLDKSGLPSDRFFAERPEGSVSTLKIQRTQQEDSAVYLCASSLAVAGAGTDTQYFGPGTRLTVL.

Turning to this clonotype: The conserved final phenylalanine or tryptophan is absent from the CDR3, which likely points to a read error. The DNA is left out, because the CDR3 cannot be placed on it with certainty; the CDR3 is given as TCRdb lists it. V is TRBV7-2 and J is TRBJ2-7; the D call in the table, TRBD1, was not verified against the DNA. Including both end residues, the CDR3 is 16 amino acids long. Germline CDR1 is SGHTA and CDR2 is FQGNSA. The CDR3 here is CASSTWTGRYEQYFGS.

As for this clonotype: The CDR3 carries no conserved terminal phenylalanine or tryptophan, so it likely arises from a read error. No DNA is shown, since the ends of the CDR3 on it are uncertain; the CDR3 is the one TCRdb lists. The chain's CDR3 is CASSHRDNEQFFGS. The J gene is TRBJ2-7, the V gene TRBV4-2. The germline CDR1 and CDR2 sequences are LGHNA and YNFKEQ. The CDR3 is 14 residues long, counting both termini.

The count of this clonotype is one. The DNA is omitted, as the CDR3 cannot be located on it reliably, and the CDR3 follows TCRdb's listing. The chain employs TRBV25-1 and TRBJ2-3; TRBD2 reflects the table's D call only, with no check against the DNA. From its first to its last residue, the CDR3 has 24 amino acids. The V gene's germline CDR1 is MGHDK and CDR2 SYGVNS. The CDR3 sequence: CASWDSAVYLCASSPTTSTDTQYF.

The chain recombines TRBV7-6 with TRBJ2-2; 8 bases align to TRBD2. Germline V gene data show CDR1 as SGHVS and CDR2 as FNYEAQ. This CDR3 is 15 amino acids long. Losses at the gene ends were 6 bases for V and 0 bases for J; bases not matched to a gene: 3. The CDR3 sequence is CASRPGLANTGELFF. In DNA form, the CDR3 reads TGTGCCAGCAGGCCGGGACTAGCGAACACCGGGGAGCTGTTTTTT.

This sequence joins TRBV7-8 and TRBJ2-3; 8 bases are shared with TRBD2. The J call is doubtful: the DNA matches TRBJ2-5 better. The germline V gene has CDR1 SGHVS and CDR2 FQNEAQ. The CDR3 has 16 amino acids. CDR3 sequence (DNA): TGTGCCAGCAGCGAGAGGACTAGCTACCCCACGGAGACCCAGTACTTC. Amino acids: CASSERTSYPTETQYF.

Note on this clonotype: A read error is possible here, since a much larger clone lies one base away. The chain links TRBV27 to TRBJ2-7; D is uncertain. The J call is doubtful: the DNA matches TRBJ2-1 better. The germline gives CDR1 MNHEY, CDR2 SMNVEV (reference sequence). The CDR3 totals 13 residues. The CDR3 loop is CASSLGPSYEQFF. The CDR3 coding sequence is TGTGCCAGCAGCTTGGGCCCCTCCTACGAGCAGTTCTTC.

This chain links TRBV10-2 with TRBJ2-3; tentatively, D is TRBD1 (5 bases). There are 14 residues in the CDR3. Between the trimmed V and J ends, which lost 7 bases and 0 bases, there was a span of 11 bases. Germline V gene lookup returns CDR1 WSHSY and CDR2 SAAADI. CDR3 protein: CASTRQTSTDTQYF. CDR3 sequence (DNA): TGCGCCAGCACGCGACAGACTAGCACAGATACGCAGTATTTT.

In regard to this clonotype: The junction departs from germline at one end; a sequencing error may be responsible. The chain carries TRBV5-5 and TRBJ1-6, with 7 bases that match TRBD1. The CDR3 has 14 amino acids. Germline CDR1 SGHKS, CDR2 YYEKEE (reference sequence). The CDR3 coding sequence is TGTGCCAGCTCAGAGGACAGGCAAAATTCACCCCTCCACTTC. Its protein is CASSEDRQNSPLHF.

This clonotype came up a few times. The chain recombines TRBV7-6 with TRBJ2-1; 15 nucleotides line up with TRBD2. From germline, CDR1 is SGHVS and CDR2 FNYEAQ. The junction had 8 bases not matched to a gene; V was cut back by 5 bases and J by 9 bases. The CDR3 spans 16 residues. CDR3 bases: TGTGCCAGCAGCCGACGGACTAGCGGGGGGGCTGTTGAGCAGTTCTTC. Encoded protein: CASSRRTSGGAVEQFF.

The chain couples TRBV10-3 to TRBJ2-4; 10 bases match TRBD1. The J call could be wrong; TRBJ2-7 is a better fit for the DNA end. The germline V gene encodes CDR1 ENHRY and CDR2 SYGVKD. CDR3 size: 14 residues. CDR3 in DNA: TGTGCCAGTTCACGACAGGGGGCCTCCTACGAGCAGTACTTC. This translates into CASSRQGASYEQYF.